The 18 T cell receptor beta chains in this list originate from one sample, sequenced in a study of patients and donors after allogeneic stem cell transplantation. TCRdb reprocessed the RT-PCR reads via MiXCR and lists one record per CDR3 protein. The sample has hundreds of thousands of distinct CDR3 sequences, around 40% seen once. Material: blood, either unsorted or a sorted T cell fraction (not recorded which). The receptors derive from a human donor who was either an allogeneic HSCT recipient or a stem cell or donor lymphocyte infusion donor (not recorded which). It is not recorded whose cells these are; they may come from a transplant donor.

This clonotype was counted once. The V call is TRBV5-1, the J call TRBJ2-3; a weak D match, TRBD1 (6 bases). This CDR3 is built from 16 residues. Germline-derived CDR1 and CDR2 are SGHRS and YFSETQ. V was trimmed by 0 bases and J by 5 bases, leaving 16 bases between them. The CDR3 loop reads CASSLVLQGTGDTQYF. CDR3 in DNA: TGCGCCAGCAGCTTGGTTCTTCAGGGGACGGGAGATACGCAGTATTTT.

The CDR3 region is CASSLEGPETQYF. For the CDR3, the DNA is TGTGCCAGCAGCTTAGAAGGGCCGGAGACCCAGTACTTC. This sequence joins TRBV7-9 and TRBJ2-5; no reliable D call. This CDR3 spans 13 amino acids. V was shortened by 1 base and J by 5 bases, with 8 bases between the two germline ends. Germline CDR1 is SEHNR and CDR2 is FQNEAQ (reference sequence).

This clonotype was seen only a few times. This rearrangement joins TRBV29-1 to TRBJ1-2, with unresolved D. Trimming removed 4 bases at V and 4 bases at J, with 16 bases between. The germline gives CDR1 SQVTM, CDR2 ANQGSEA. This CDR3 has 14 amino acids. The CDR3 spells CSVVNRGETYGYTF. In DNA, the CDR3 is TGCAGCGTTGTCAATCGGGGAGAGACCTATGGCTACACCTTC.

The rearrangement links TRBV6-2 or TRBV6-3 to TRBJ2-1; D is tentatively TRBD1 or TRBD2 (5 bases each). V shed 8 bases and J shed 4 bases, with 12 bases lying between them. This CDR3 has 13 residues. Germline CDR1 and CDR2: MNHEY and SVGEGT. CDR3 bases: TGTGCCAGCGGGGGACGGAGGTACAATGAGCAGTTCTTC. It encodes CASGGRRYNEQFF.

The chain links TRBV19 to TRBJ2-3, with D perhaps matching TRBD2 (6 bases). Germline CDR1 LNHDA, CDR2 SQIVND (reference sequence). The ends were cut back, 5 bases at V and 2 bases at J, with 14 bases in the middle. The CDR3 length is 15 residues. The CDR3 DNA is TGTGCCAGTAGTTACCGGGACTCCTTCACAGATACGCAGTATTTT. Its protein product is CASSYRDSFTDTQYF.

The rearrangement joins TRBV12-3 or TRBV12-4 to TRBJ2-3; 8 nucleotides match TRBD1. There are 16 residues in the CDR3. V lost 3 bases and J lost 2; bases outside the gene matches: 7. The DNA for the CDR3 is TGTGCCAGCAGTTTCTGGACAGGGTCCAACACAGATACGCAGTATTTT. Encoded protein: CASSFWTGSNTDTQYF.

This clonotype appeared a single time. The chain joins TRBV6-2 or TRBV6-3 to TRBJ2-1; 9 bases map to TRBD1. Trimming took 5 bases from V and 9 from J; bases not matched to a gene: 17. CDR3 size: 17 residues. The germline gives CDR1 MNHEY, CDR2 SVGEGT. The CDR3 DNA is TGTGCCAGCAGTCGGCGGGCCCGGACAGGGGCTGAGGCTGAGCAGTTCTTC. Its translation: CASSRRARTGAEAEQFF.

The chain carries TRBV15 and TRBJ2-2, with unresolved D. The CDR3 runs to 19 residues. With 5 bases removed from V and 2 bases from J, the gap between germline ends came to 24 bases. CDR1 and CDR2 (germline): LNHNV, YYDKDF (reference sequence). The CDR3 DNA reads TGTGCCACCAGCGGACCTACCCCTCTAGGGTCTGTAAACACCGGGGAGCTGTTTTTT. This codes for CATSGPTPLGSVNTGELFF.

The V call is TRBV5-6, the J call TRBJ1-5, with 12 bases lining up with TRBD1. The CDR3 is 17 amino acids. Trimming at V came to 10 bases and at J to 1 base, leaving 12 bases not matched to a gene. Germline V gene sequence: CDR1 SGHDT, CDR2 YYEEEE. Written as DNA, the CDR3 is TGTGCCCCCAGGGCGGGACAGGGGGCACTGAGCAATCAGCCCCAGCATTTT. It specifies CAPRAGQGALSNQPQHF.

The rearrangement uses TRBV10-3 and TRBJ2-5; 9 nucleotides match TRBD2. This CDR3 region has 19 residues. The V segment lost 3 bases and the J segment 4 bases; nucleotides outside the gene matches: 18. Per germline, CDR1 ENHRY and CDR2 SYGVKD. The CDR3 DNA sequence: TGTGCCATCAGTGATCCTCCGGGGGTGGGACTAGCCTCTCGAGAGACCCAGTACTTC. Translation gives CAISDPPGVGLASRETQYF.

This rearrangement joins TRBV5-1 to TRBJ1-5; D unclear. Germline V gives CDR1 SGHRS, CDR2 YFSETQ. The ends were cut back, 0 bases at V and 2 bases at J, with 9 bases in the middle. The CDR3 has 15 amino acids. CDR3 DNA: TGCGCCAGCAGCTTGGGGATTTGGGGCAATCAGCCCCAGCATTTT. It translates to CASSLGIWGNQPQHF.

The V gene is TRBV7-3, the J gene TRBJ1-1; D remains unclear. The length of the CDR3 is 14 residues. Germline V gene lookup returns CDR1 SGHTA and CDR2 FQGTGA. V gave up 3 bases and J gave up 3 bases, with 11 bases separating them. Here the CDR3 DNA reads TGTGCCAGCAGCTTGAGTCCGTTGGACACTGAAGCTTTCTTT. Its translation: CASSLSPLDTEAFF.

This rearrangement joins TRBV5-1 to TRBJ1-1; possibly TRBD1 for D (6 bases). The CDR3 has 15 residues. CDR1 is SGHRS and CDR2 is YFSETQ in the germline V gene. With 4 bases removed from V and 1 base from J, the gap between germline ends came to 14 bases. The CDR3 loop is CASSPGGGANTEAFF. The CDR3 region has the DNA TGCGCCAGCAGCCCGGGAGGGGGGGCGAACACTGAAGCTTTCTTT.

This rearrangement joins TRBV4-1 to TRBJ1-1; D possibly corresponds to TRBD1 (5 bases). CDR1 and CDR2 from the germline V gene are MGHRA and YSYEKL. V dropped 1 base and J dropped 2 bases, with 14 bases sitting between them. The CDR3 has 16 amino acids. The CDR3 DNA follows: TGCGCCAGCAGCCAAGGTTGGACAAGGAGAAACACTGAAGCTTTCTTT. Translating it yields CASSQGWTRRNTEAFF.

This clonotype was detected only a few times. This rearrangement joins TRBV5-1 to TRBJ1-1, with a possible D match to TRBD1 (6 bases). The CDR3 is 15 residues long. V lost 0 bases, J lost 1 base, and 10 bases lay in between. The germline CDR1 and CDR2 sequences are SGHRS and YFSETQ. This CDR3 is CASSLEGGWNTEAFF. Written as DNA, the CDR3 is TGCGCCAGCAGCTTGGAAGGGGGGTGGAACACTGAAGCTTTCTTT.

This clonotype appeared a few times. This rearrangement joins TRBV5-1 to TRBJ2-3; 9 bases line up with TRBD2. The CDR3 totals 15 residues. Per germline, CDR1 SGHRS and CDR2 YFSETQ. The trim removed 4 bases at V and 1 base at J, leaving 4 bases unmatched. Here the CDR3 reads CASSHGTSRTDTQYF. In nucleotides, the CDR3 is TGCGCCAGCAGCCACGGGACTAGCCGCACAGATACGCAGTATTTT. The whole variable domain, filled in from reference TRBV5-1 and TRBJ2-3, reads KAGVTQTPRYLIKTRGQQVTLSCSPISGHRSVSWYQQTPGQGLQFLFEYFSETQRNKGNFPGRFSGRQFSNSRSEMNVSTLELGDSALYLCASSHGTSRTDTQYFGPGTRLTVL.

This clonotype was seen once. This sequence joins TRBV6-4 and TRBJ2-4; 12 bases fit TRBD2. The CDR3 covers 13 residues. From germline, CDR1 is MRHNA and CDR2 SNTAGT. V shed 8 bases, J shed 12 bases, and the junction held 8 bases outside the gene matches. In DNA form, the CDR3 reads TGTGCCAGCTCTGAACTAGCGGGGGGTTCTCAGTACTTC. Its protein product is CASSELAGGSQYF.

The chain carries TRBV30 and TRBJ1-5; D is unresolved. Germline CDR1 and CDR2: GTSNPN and SVGIG (reference sequence). The CDR3 contains 13 residues. Trimming cost V 5 bases and J 4 bases, with 12 bases left between them. The CDR3 bases are TGTGCCTGGGGCCCCCAGATTAATCAGCCCCAGCATTTT. Translation: CAWGPQINQPQHF.